This is a list of T cell receptor beta chains from one sample in a study of shared clonotypes between healthy human individuals. Sequenced by immunoSEQ multiplex PCR; TCRdb stores in-frame clones only, minus some. The sample lists over a million clones; around 98% were seen once. Sequenced: naive CD4+ T cells sorted from blood. Receptors were obtained from a man aged 25-45 years in good health. Both conserved end residues are part of each CDR3. D genes are given only for firm matches. For some rows the clone size is stated as once, few or many, or as a class when expanded; others skip it.

>TRBV7-9|NA|TRBD1|TRBJ1-1
TGTGCCAGCAGCCACCCCTTGGGACAGGGGGACACTGAAGCTTTCTTT
CASSHPLGQGDTEAFF
>TRBV10-3|NA|NA|TRBJ2-5
TGTGCCATCAGTGAATATCGGGCGGACCGTCAAGAGACCCAGTACTTC
CAISEYRADRQETQYF
>TRBV11-2|NA|NA|TRBJ1-2
TGTGCCAGCAGTTATCTCCCCGGACCGAGAGGCTACACCTTC
CASSYLPGPRGYTF
>TRBV7-8|NA|NA|TRBJ2-1
TGTGCCAGCAGTGCAACAGCAGGCGTCATCATCGATGAGCAGTTCTTC
CASSATAGVIIDEQFF
>TRBV18|NA|TRBD2|TRBJ2-5
TGTGCCAGCTCACCAAGACTAGCGGGAGAAGGGGAGACCCAGTACTTC
CASSPRLAGEGETQYF
>TRBV28|NA|NA|TRBJ1-3
TGTGCCAGCAGTTCGAGGGTTACCTCTGGAAACACCATATATTTT
CASSSRVTSGNTIYF
>TRBV18|NA|NA|TRBJ2-5
TGTGCCAGCTCACGCTCCGGAGGTGGCAACTATGCCCAGTACTTC
CASSRSGGGNYAQYF
>TRBV6-1|NA|NA|TRBJ2-7
TGTGCCAGCAGTGCCTACGAGCAGTACTTC
CASSAYEQYF
>TRBV30|NA|TRBD1|TRBJ1-4
TGTGCCTGGAACCCAGGGGGCCTTGAAAAACTGTTTTTT
CAWNPGGLEKLFF
>TRBV27|NA|TRBD2|TRBJ2-2
TGTGCCAGCCGACTAGCGGGAACCACCGGGGAGCTGTTTTTT
CASRLAGTTGELFF
>TRBV10-3|NA|NA|TRBJ2-1
TGTGCCATCAGTGATACGGGGAATGAGCAGTTCTTC
CAISDTGNEQFF
>TRBV7-2|NA|NA|TRBJ2-5
TGTGCCAGCAGCTTAGGGCAAGGAAGGGCCCAAGAGACCCAGTACTTC
CASSLGQGRAQETQYF
>TRBV5-6|NA|TRBD2|TRBJ2-7
TGTGCCAGCAGCTTTGTCGGGAGGGCTAACTCCTACGAGCAGTACTTC
CASSFVGRANSYEQYF
>TRBV2|NA|TRBD2|TRBJ2-1
TGTGCCAGCAGTCGACTAGCCCCAGTCTCCAATGAGCAGTTCTTC
CASSRLAPVSNEQFF
>TRBV18|NA|TRBD1|TRBJ2-1
TGTGCCAGCTCACCCCGGACAGGTCTCGACAATGAGCAGTTCTTC
CASSPRTGLDNEQFF
>TRBV27|NA|TRBD2|TRBJ2-7
TGTGCCAGCAACCGGGAGGGTTCCTACGAGCAGTACTTC
CASNREGSYEQYF
>TRBV7-9|NA|NA|TRBJ2-7
TGTGTCAGCAGCTTAGACGGAACGACCAAGTACTTC
CVSSLDGTTKYF
>TRBV28|NA|NA|TRBJ2-3
TGTGCCAGCAGTTTAAGCTCAGATACGCAGTATTTT
CASSLSSDTQYF
>TRBV7-9|NA|NA|TRBJ1-4
TGTGCCAGCAGCCAGGCGGTCTCTGCAACTAATGAAAAACTGTTTTTT
CASSQAVSATNEKLFF
>TRBV18|NA|TRBD2|TRBJ2-4
TGTGCCAGCTCACGGGAGGGGCGAGAAAACATTCAGTACTTC
CASSREGRENIQYF
>TRBV6-1|NA|NA|TRBJ2-1
TGTGCCAGCAGTGAAGCTTTTAAAGCCCCTCGCCGGGACACCCCCTACAATGAGCAGTTCTTC
CASSEAFKAPRRDTPYNEQFF
>TRBV28|NA|TRBD2|TRBJ2-1
TGTGCCAGCAAGGAAATCTGGGGGGGATCCTACAATGAGCAGTTCTTC
CASKEIWGGSYNEQFF
>TRBV2|NA|NA|TRBJ1-1
TGTGCCAGCAGTGATTCGAGGGGGACTGAAGCTTTCTTT
CASSDSRGTEAFF
>TRBV10-3|NA|NA|TRBJ2-1
TGTGCCATCAGTGAGTCGTTAGGTAGACGATTCTACAATGAGCAGTTCTTC
CAISESLGRRFYNEQFF
>TRBV19|NA|TRBD1|TRBJ1-5
TGTGCCAGTAGTTTAGGACAGGGGATTATTAATCAGCCCCAGCATTTT
CASSLGQGIINQPQHF
>TRBV6-4|once|TRBD2|TRBJ2-1
TGTGCCAGCAGTGTACTAGCGGGGGCCCCGGGTGAGCAGTTCTTC
CASSVLAGAPGEQFF
>TRBV4-2|NA|NA|TRBJ2-1
TGTGCCAGCAGCCGGGCGAGGTCCTACAATGAGCAGTTCTTC
CASSRARSYNEQFF
>TRBV28|NA|NA|TRBJ2-7
TGTGCCAGCAGTCCCCTGCAGGGTGGGGCCGAGCAGTACTTC
CASSPLQGGAEQYF
>TRBV7-7|NA|TRBD2|TRBJ2-7
TGTGCTAGCAGCGGCTTAGCGGGAGAGAACGAGCAGTACTTC
CASSGLAGENEQYF
>TRBV4-2|NA|NA|TRBJ1-2
TGTGCCAGCAGCCAAGACAGCCAGGGTAACTATGGCTACACCTTC
CASSQDSQGNYGYTF
>TRBV18|NA|TRBD1|TRBJ2-1
TGTGCCAGCTCATCAGCCGGGACAGGGCTAGAGCAGTTCTTC
CASSSAGTGLEQFF
>TRBV28|NA|NA|TRBJ2-1
TGTGCCAGCAGTCCAGACGGCGTTCGGGAGCAGTTCTTC
CASSPDGVREQFF
>TRBV6-5|NA|NA|TRBJ1-3
TGTGCCAGCAGTTACTCGACGTCGGGAAACACCATATATTTT
CASSYSTSGNTIYF
>TRBV2|NA|NA|TRBJ2-3
TGTGCCAGCAGGAGCTCCAGGGCAGATACGCAGTATTTT
CASRSSRADTQYF
>TRBV7-2|NA|TRBD2|TRBJ2-3
TGTGCCACCAAACTAGCGGGAGGAGGCTCAGATACGCAGTATTTT
CATKLAGGGSDTQYF
>TRBV18|NA|TRBD2|TRBJ2-3
TGTGCCAGCTCACCATTCGCTAGCGGGAGTTCAGATACGCAGTATTTT
CASSPFASGSSDTQYF
>TRBV7-9|once|TRBD1|TRBJ1-2
TGTGCCAGCAGCTTAGTCGATAGGTTACAGGGGGCAATGGATTATGGCTACACCTTC
CASSLVDRLQGAMDYGYTF
>TRBV19|once|NA|TRBJ2-6
TGTGCCAGTAGTTTTCAGCGACAGACCCCGGTGGGGGCCAACGTCCTGACTTTC
CASSFQRQTPVGANVLTF
>TRBV10-2|once|TRBD2|TRBJ2-7
TGCGCCAGCAGTGAGACTAGCGGGGACTACGAGCAGTACTTC
CASSETSGDYEQYF
>TRBV5-1|once|NA|TRBJ2-1
TGCGCCAGCAGCTTGGAAGAACGGACAAGGGCCCAGTTCTTC
CASSLEERTRAQFF
>TRBV2|NA|NA|TRBJ1-4
TGTGCCAGCAGCGCAGTAGGGGTGGGCGCGGAAAAACTGTTTTTT
CASSAVGVGAEKLFF
>TRBV18|NA|NA|TRBJ2-2
TGTGCCAGCTCACCAAGCAGGGACTACACCGGGGAGCTGTTTTTT
CASSPSRDYTGELFF
>TRBV29-1|once|NA|TRBJ2-7
TGCACCGCCGGGACTGACCACGAGCAGTACTTC
CTAGTDHEQYF
>TRBV19|NA|NA|TRBJ1-5
TGTGCCAGTAGTATAGATGGGAGAAGAGGGAGCAATCAGCCCCAGCATTTT
CASSIDGRRGSNQPQHF
>TRBV27|NA|TRBD2|TRBJ2-1
TGTGCCAGCAGTGCCCGACTAGCGGGTTACAATGAGCAGTTCTTC
CASSARLAGYNEQFF
>TRBV28|NA|NA|TRBJ1-5
TGTGCCAGCAGTTTATTGGAGGGAAGCGGCAATCAGCCCCAGCATTTT
CASSLLEGSGNQPQHF
>TRBV5-4|once|NA|TRBJ2-3
TGTGCCAGCAGCTTGGAGGCGGGACCGGATACGCAGTATTTT
CASSLEAGPDTQYF
>TRBV7-9|NA|NA|TRBJ2-5
TGTGCCAGCAGCTTAGCGCGGGACAGACAAGAGACCCAGTACTTC
CASSLARDRQETQYF
>TRBV11-2|NA|NA|TRBJ2-3
TGTGCCAGCAGCGGTTTGAGTACAGATACGCAGTATTTT
CASSGLSTDTQYF
>TRBV6-5|NA|NA|TRBJ2-1
TGTGCCAGCAGATCCTCTGGGGATGAGCAGTTCTTC
CASRSSGDEQFF
>TRBV28|once|NA|TRBJ1-1
TGTGCCAGCAGAGGGTCCTCTGAAGCTTTCTTT
CASRGSSEAFF
>TRBV28|NA|NA|TRBJ1-4
TGTGCCAGCAGTTTTGATCGTCTGAGACTTTCAGGTGAAAAACTGTTTTTT
CASSFDRLRLSGEKLFF
>TRBV28|NA|NA|TRBJ2-6
TGTGCCAGCGAGACAGTTGGGGCCAACGTCCTGACTTTC
CASETVGANVLTF
>TRBV28|NA|NA|TRBJ2-2
TGTGCCAGCAGGCCCAGACACGGAAAAACCGGGGAGCTGTTTTTT
CASRPRHGKTGELFF
>TRBV18|NA|NA|TRBJ1-1
TGTGCCAGCTCACCAGGGCCCGCCACTGAAGCTTTCTTT
CASSPGPATEAFF
>TRBV7-3|once|NA|TRBJ1-5
TGTGCCAGCAGCCTAGACAGGAATCAGCCCCAGCATTTT
CASSLDRNQPQHF
>TRBV7-9|NA|NA|TRBJ2-1
TGTGCCAGCAGCTTGCCCGGGGCTTACAATGAGCAGTTCTTC
CASSLPGAYNEQFF